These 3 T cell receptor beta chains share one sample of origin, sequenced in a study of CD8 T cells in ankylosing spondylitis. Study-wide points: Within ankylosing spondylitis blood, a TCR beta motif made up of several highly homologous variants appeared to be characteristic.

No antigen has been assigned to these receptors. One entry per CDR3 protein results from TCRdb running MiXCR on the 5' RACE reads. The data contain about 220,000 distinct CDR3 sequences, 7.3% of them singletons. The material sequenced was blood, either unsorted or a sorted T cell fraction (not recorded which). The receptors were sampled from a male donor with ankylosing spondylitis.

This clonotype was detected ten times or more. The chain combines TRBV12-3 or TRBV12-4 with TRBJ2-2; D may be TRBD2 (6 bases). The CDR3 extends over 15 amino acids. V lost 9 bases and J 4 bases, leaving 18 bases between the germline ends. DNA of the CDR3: TGTGCCAGTGGTATGGACGGGACTGCCACCGGGGAGCTGTTTTTT. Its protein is CASGMDGTATGELFF.

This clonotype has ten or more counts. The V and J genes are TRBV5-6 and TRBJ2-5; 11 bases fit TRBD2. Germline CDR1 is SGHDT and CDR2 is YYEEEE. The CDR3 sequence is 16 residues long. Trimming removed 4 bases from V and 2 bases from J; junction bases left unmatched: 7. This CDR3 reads CASSPQTSGVQETQYF. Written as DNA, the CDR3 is TGTGCCAGCAGCCCGCAGACTAGCGGGGTACAAGAGACCCAGTACTTC.

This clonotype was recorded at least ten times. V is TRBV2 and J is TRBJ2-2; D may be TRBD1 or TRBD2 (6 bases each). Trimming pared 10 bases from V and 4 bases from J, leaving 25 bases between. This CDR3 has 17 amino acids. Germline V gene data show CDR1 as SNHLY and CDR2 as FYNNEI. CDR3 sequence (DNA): TGTGCCATAGACCCCAAATTACGCGGGACAACCACCGGGGAGCTGTTTTTT. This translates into CAIDPKLRGTTTGELFF.